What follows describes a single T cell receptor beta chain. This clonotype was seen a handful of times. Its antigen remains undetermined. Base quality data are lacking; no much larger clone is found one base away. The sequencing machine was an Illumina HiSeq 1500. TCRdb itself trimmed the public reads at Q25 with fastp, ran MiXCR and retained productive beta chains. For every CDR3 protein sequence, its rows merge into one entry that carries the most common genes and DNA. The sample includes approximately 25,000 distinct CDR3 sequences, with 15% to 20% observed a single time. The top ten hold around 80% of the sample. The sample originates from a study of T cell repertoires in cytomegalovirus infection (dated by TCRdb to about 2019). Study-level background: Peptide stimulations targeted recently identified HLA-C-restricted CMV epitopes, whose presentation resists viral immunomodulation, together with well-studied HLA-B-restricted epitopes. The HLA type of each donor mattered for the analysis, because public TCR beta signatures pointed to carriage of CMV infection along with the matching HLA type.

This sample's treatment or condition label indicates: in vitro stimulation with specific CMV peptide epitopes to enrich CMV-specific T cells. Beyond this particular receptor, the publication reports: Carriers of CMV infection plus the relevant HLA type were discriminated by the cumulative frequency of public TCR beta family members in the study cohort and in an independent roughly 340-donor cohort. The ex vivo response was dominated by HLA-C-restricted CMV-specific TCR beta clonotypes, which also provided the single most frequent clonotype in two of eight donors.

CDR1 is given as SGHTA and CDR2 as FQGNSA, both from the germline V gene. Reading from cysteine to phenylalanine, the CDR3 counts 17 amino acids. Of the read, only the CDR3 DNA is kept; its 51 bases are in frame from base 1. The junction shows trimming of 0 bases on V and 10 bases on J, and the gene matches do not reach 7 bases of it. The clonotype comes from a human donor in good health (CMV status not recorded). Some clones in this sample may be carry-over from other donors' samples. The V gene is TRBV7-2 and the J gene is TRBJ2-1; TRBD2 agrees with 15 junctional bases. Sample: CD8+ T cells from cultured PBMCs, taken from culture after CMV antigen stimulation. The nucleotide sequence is TGTGCCAGCAGCTTAGCTGGGACTAGCGGGGGGTTGGGCGAGCAGTTCTTC. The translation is CASSLAGTSGGLGEQFF.